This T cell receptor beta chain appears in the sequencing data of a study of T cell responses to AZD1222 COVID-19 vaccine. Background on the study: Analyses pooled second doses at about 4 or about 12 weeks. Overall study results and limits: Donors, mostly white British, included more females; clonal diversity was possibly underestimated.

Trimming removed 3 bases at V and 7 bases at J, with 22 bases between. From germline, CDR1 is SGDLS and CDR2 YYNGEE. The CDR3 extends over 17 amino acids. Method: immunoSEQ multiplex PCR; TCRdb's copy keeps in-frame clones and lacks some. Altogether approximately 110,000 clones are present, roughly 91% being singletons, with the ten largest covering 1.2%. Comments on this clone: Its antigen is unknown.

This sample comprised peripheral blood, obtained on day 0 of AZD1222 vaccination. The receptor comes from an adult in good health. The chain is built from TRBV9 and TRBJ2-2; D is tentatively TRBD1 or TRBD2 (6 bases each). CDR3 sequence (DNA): TGTGCCAGCAGCGCCGGGTGGGGGGCGCGAATGCACGGGGAGCTGTTTTTT. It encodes CASSAGWGARMHGELFF.